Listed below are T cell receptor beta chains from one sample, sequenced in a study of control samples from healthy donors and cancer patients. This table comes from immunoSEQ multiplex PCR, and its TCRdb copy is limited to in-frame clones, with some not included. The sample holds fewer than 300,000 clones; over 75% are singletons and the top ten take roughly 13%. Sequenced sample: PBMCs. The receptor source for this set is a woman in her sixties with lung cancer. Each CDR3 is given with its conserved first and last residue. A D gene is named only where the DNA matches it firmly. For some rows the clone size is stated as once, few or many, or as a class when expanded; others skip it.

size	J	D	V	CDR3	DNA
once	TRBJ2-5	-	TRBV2	CASSVRETQYF	TGTGCCAGCAGTGTCCGGGAGACCCAGTACTTC
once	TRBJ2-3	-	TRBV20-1	CSASPIRTDSTDTQYF	TGCAGTGCTAGTCCGATTAGGACAGATAGCACAGATACGCAGTATTTT
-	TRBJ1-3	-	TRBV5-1	CASSLEAGAGNTIYF	TGCGCCAGCAGCTTGGAGGCGGGGGCTGGAAACACCATATATTTT
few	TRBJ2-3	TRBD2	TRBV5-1	CASSRTSGRADTQYF	TGCGCCAGCAGCAGGACTAGCGGCCGTGCAGATACGCAGTATTTT
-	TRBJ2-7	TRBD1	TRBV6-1	CASSDHRGNYEQYF	TGTGCCAGCAGTGACCACAGGGGCAACTACGAGCAGTACTTC
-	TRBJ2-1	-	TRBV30	CAWGASGNEQFF	TGTGCCTGGGGCGCTTCAGGGAATGAGCAGTTCTTC
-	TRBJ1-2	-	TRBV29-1	CSVERGVEAYGYTF	TGCAGCGTTGAACGGGGTGTAGAGGCCTATGGCTACACCTTC
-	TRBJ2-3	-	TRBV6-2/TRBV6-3	CASSQSTDTQYF	TGTGCCAGCAGCCAAAGCACAGATACGCAGTATTTT
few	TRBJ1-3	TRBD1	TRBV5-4	CASSSTGVGNTIYF	TGTGCCAGCAGCTCGACAGGGGTTGGAAACACCATATATTTT
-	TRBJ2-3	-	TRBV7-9	CASSLETDTQYF	TGTGCCAGCAGCTTAGAGACAGATACGCAGTATTTT
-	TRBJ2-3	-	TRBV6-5	CASSSPSLSGGDTQYF	TGTGCCAGCAGTTCCCCCTCCTTGTCGGGCGGGGATACGCAGTATTTT
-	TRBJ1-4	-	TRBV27	CASSSSGVPNEKLFF	TGTGCCAGCAGTTCCTCGGGGGTACCTAATGAAAAACTGTTTTTT
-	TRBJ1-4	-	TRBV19	CASSTGRTNEKLFF	TGTGCCAGTAGCACGGGCCGGACTAATGAAAAACTGTTTTTT
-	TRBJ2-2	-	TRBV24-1	CATSDSPGRRNTGELFF	TGTGCCACCAGTGACTCTCCGGGACGGCGAAACACCGGGGAGCTGTTTTTT
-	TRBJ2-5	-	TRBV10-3	CAISESRGETQYF	TGTGCCATCAGTGAGTCAAGGGGAGAGACCCAGTACTTC
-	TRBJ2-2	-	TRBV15	CATSGNTGELFF	TGTGCCACCAGCGGTAATACCGGGGAGCTGTTTTTT
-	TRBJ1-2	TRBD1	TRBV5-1	CASSDGQAISNYGYTF	TGCGCCAGCAGCGACGGACAGGCTATTTCTAACTATGGCTACACCTTC
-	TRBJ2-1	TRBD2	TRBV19	CASRPTSGGAHEQFF	TGTGCCAGTAGGCCCACTAGCGGGGGGGCCCATGAGCAGTTCTTC
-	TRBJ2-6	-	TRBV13	CASSQPGRGANVLTF	TGTGCCAGCAGCCAGCCGGGGAGGGGGGCCAACGTCCTGACTTTC
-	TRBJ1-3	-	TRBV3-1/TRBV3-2	CASSQREAGNTIYF	TGTGCCAGCAGCCAACGGGAGGCTGGAAACACCATATATTTT
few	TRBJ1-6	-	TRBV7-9	CASSPAFEGNSPLHF	TGTGCCAGCAGCCCCGCTTTTGAGGGCAATTCACCCCTCCACTTT
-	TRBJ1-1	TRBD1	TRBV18	CASSPTGRDTEAFF	TGTGCCAGCTCACCGACAGGGAGGGACACTGAAGCTTTCTTT
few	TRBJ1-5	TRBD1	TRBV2	CASTGQGVSNQPQHF	TGTGCCAGTACGGGACAGGGGGTCAGCAATCAGCCCCAGCATTTT
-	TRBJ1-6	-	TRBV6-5	CASSPRHGSLHF	TGTGCCAGCAGTCCACGCCATGGGTCCCTCCACTTT
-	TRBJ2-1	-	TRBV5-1	CASSPNASPYNEQFF	TGCGCCAGCAGCCCTAACGCGAGTCCCTACAATGAGCAGTTCTTC
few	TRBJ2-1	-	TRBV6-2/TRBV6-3	CASSYGVGEQFF	TGTGCCAGCAGTTACGGCGTGGGTGAGCAGTTCTTC
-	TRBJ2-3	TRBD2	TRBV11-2	CASRLAGSTDTQYF	TGTGCCAGTCGACTAGCGGGGAGCACAGATACGCAGTATTTT
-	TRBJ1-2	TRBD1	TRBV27	CASSAGTGSSGYTF	TGTGCCAGCAGCGCTGGGACAGGGTCTTCTGGCTACACCTTC
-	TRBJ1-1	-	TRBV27	CASSLSRGTEAFF	TGTGCCAGCAGTTTATCCAGAGGGACTGAAGCTTTCTTT
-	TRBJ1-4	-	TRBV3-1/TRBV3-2	CASSQVSEKLFF	TGTGCCAGCAGCCAGGTGTCGGAAAAACTGTTTTTT
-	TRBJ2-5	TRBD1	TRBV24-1	CATSGQGVGETQYF	TGTGCCACCAGTGGACAGGGGGTAGGAGAGACCCAGTACTTC
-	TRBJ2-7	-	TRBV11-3	CASSGITTDEQYF	TGTGCCAGCAGCGGAATCACGACCGACGAGCAGTACTTC
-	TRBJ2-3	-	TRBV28	CASSLPDTRVTQYF	TGTGCCAGCAGTTTACCAGATACACGTGTTACGCAGTATTTT
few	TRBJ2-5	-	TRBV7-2	CASSRVSGFQETQYF	TGTGCCAGCAGCAGAGTATCCGGTTTTCAAGAGACCCAGTACTTC
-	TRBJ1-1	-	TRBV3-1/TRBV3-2	CASSQEGITEAFF	TGTGCCAGCAGCCAAGAGGGGATCACTGAAGCTTTCTTT
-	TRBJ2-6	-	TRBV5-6	CASSWGGSGANVLTF	TGTGCCAGCAGCTGGGGAGGCTCTGGGGCCAACGTCCTGACTTTC
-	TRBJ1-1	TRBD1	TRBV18	CASSPEDRGQAFF	TGTGCCAGCTCACCGGAGGACAGGGGGCAAGCTTTCTTT
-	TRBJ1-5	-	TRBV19	CASSIDRGYNQPQHF	TGTGCCAGTAGTATAGACAGGGGTTACAATCAGCCCCAGCATTTT
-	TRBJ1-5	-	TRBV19	CASRSEGMGDQPQHF	TGTGCCAGTAGGTCCGAGGGGATGGGGGATCAGCCCCAGCATTTT
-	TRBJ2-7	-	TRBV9	CASSVDGTGYEQYF	TGTGCCAGCAGCGTAGATGGGACTGGCTACGAGCAGTACTTC
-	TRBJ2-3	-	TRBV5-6	CASRRWGNTDTQYF	TGTGCCAGCAGACGGTGGGGTAACACAGATACGCAGTATTTT
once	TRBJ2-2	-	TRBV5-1	CASHTASTGELFF	TGCGCCAGCCATACCGCGTCCACCGGGGAGCTGTTTTTT
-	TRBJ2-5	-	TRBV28	CASSAAYQETQYF	TGTGCCAGCAGCGCAGCGTACCAAGAGACCCAGTACTTC
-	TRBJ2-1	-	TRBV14	CASSQNNYNEQFF	TGTGCCAGCAGCCAGAACAACTACAATGAGCAGTTCTTC
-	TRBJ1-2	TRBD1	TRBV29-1	CSASDRGAYTF	TGCAGCGCATCCGACAGGGGTGCCTACACCTTC
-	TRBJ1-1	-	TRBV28	CASSLKAGNTEAFF	TGTGCCAGCAGTTTAAAAGCTGGGAACACTGAAGCTTTCTTT
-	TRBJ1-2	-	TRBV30	CAWSPSGTQKGYGYTF	TGTGCCTGGAGTCCCTCCGGGACGCAGAAGGGCTATGGCTACACCTTC
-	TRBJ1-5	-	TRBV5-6	CASSLWGWSTGGSGEPQHF	TGTGCCAGCAGCTTGTGGGGGTGGTCGACAGGAGGATCGGGGGAGCCCCAGCATTTT
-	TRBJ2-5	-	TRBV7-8	CASSQTGLGETQYF	TGTGCCAGCAGCCAGACGGGACTCGGGGAGACCCAGTACTTC
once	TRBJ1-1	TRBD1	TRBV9	CASSVSPRTGNTEAFF	TGTGCCAGCAGCGTATCTCCCCGGACAGGGAACACTGAAGCTTTCTTT
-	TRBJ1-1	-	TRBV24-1	CATSDPRGTEAFF	TGTGCCACCAGTGACCCAAGGGGTACTGAAGCTTTCTTT
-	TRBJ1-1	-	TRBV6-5	CASRTGNTEAFF	TGTGCCAGCAGGACAGGAAACACTGAAGCTTTCTTT
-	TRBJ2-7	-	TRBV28	CASSLFIRNEQYF	TGTGCCAGCAGTTTATTCATACGCAACGAGCAGTACTTC
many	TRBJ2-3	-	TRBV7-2	CASSLLADTQYF	TGTGCCAGCAGCTTACTGGCAGATACGCAGTATTTT
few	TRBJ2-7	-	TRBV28	CASSWRYEQYF	TGTGCCAGCAGCTGGAGGTACGAGCAGTACTTC
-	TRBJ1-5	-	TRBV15	CATSRLDGAHQPQHF	TGTGCCACCAGCAGACTGGACGGGGCGCATCAGCCCCAGCATTTT
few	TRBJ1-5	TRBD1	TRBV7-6	CASSSAGGETNQPQHF	TGTGCCAGCAGCTCTGCAGGGGGGGAGACGAATCAGCCCCAGCATTTT